This TCR beta chain was profiled in a study of post-analysis software for immune sequencing data. Trimming removed 6 bases at V and 2 bases at J, with 28 bases between. CDR1 is MGHRA, CDR2 YSYEKL, per germline. The length of the CDR3 is 19 residues. On this clonotype: Its antigen remains unidentified.

General study findings and limits: TRBV5-6, TRBV5-1 and TRBV20-1 belonged to a set of a few TRBV segments that were more frequent in patients than controls.

Included in the TCR beta cDNA libraries were unique molecular identifiers. Each CDR3 protein gets one entry after TCRdb re-called the PCR reads with MiXCR. The table records 650,000 to 850,000 distinct CDR3 sequences, approximately 53% of them present only once. V gene TRBV4-1 combines with J gene TRBJ1-1; the D is unclear. Sequencing input: blood. The TCR comes from a girl aged 10 to 17 with multiple sclerosis. CDR3 in amino acids: CASSQTMGGSVSGNTEAFF. The DNA for the CDR3 is TGCGCCAGCAGTCAAACGATGGGTGGCTCAGTCTCCGGTAACACTGAAGCTTTCTTT.